This record concerns one TCR beta chain sequence. The antigen it binds to is not known. One base away there is no much larger clone; base qualities are not given. Trimming leaves V shorter by 6 bases and J shorter by 6 bases, with the junction holding 5 bases beyond the gene matches. The CDR3 sequence holds 14 residues, the cysteine and phenylalanine included. The only DNA kept is the CDR3, 42 bases in frame from the first base. The germline V gene sets CDR1 to SGHTA and CDR2 to FQGNSA. This record comes from a study of beta chain features in type 1 diabetes (dated by TCRdb to 2016 to 2019). Background for the entire study: Patients and healthy donors did not differ in mean age, gender distribution, total cell number or subset yield. Whereas all 28 donors provided naive and central memory subsets, regulatory and stem cell-like memory subsets were isolated from just 8 patients and roughly eight healthy donors. Across all samples, around 99 million sorted cells were examined, and cell number per subset correlated strongly with RNA yield. In the study, recently diagnosed type 1 diabetes patients and matched healthy donors were compared on the TCRB repertoires of their sorted circulating CD4+ T cell subsets. On the study overall, not on this receptor specifically: Type 1 diabetes patients showed a moderate but significant shortening of TCRB CDR3 length in all four CD4+ subsets. Sequencing cDNA rather than genomic DNA could over-represent highly expressing activated cells, although activation and CD3 levels did not differ between groups. Naive, central memory and regulatory TCRB repertoires appeared to be more alike among patients than among healthy donors. HLA sub-analyses involved small numbers of individuals, so any influence of HLA type on TCRB rearrangement remained unresolved. PCR might favor shorter templates, but patient and control samples were amplified and corrected together, so any skew would affect both groups equally. Fewer insertions and more nucleotide deletions at VDJ recombination sites were observed in patients with type 1 diabetes, implying thymic rearrangement abnormalities.

Each donor gave one peripheral blood draw, averaging approximately 110 mL, which was collected into heparinised tubes. Naive, central memory, regulatory and stem cell-like memory CD4+ T cells were sorted on a BD FACSAria II using a panel including CD45RO, CCR7, CD25, CD127, CD95 and CD27. Purity was above 95% for every sorted population. PBMCs were isolated immediately by Lymphoprep density gradient centrifugation and stained directly without culture. Samples were stained and sorted in pairs, with one healthy donor and one patient per experiment, so that batch effects were minimized. The entire isolated RNA was reverse transcribed using the High Capacity cDNA Reverse Transcription Kit, and thus expressed TCRB transcripts were sequenced. Naive, central memory and regulatory T cell samples underwent deep immunoSEQ sequencing, averaging about 3.57 million total reads per sample. Sorted cells were lysed in RLT buffer, and RNA was extracted using DNase-treated RNeasy Micro or Mini kits according to cell number. To prevent cross-contamination, each cell subset was processed individually, whereas patient and healthy donor samples were processed jointly. TCRB sequences were amplified from cDNA with the immunoSEQ multiplex PCR, producing 87-bp fragments spanning the CDR3 region. Sequencing of the amplicons was performed on the Illumina HiSeq platform. From the authors' description of their analysis: Synthetic template baselines were used to correct PCR bias computationally, reads within Hamming distance 2 were collapsed, and singletons that could not be merged were discarded. Reads were aligned to IMGT to assign V, D and J genes, CDR3 length, and insertions or deletions at six rearrangement sites. Clonotype counts were normalized to sorted cell number within each subset before computing true diversity and Gini coefficients with the tcR R package. The overlap coefficient, calculated on TCRB nucleotide sequences, was used to quantify repertoire sharing. As stored in TCRdb, this immuneACCESS dataset retains in-frame rearrangements with V and J assigned. A fraction of the clones does not appear; measured against another copy, unresolved V genes explain less than half of the discrepancy, and the remainder lacks a known reason. V, J and clone size are taken as reported in that table, and D and trimming were inferred from the DNA itself. The table for this sample lists under 400,000 clones; 14% of them were counted only once. The ten most abundant clones make up over 5% of the sample.

The sample consisted of central memory CD4+ T cells from blood. The chain is encoded by TRBV7-2 joined to TRBJ2-1, and TRBD2 matches 10 of the central bases. This clonotype originated in a man aged 30 to 45 in good health. Read as DNA, the sequence is TGTGCCAGCAGTACTAGCGGGAATGGCAATGAGCAGTTCTTC. Protein translation: CASSTSGNGNEQFF.